The sequence of this TCR beta chain was determined in a study of blood T cell repertoires in COVID-19. The CDR3 loop spans 14 amino acids. Trimming pared 3 bases from V and 2 bases from J, leaving 10 bases between. The germline gives CDR1 PRHDT, CDR2 FYEKMQ (reference sequence). Data came from immunoSEQ multiplex PCR; TCRdb stores just in-frame clones and leaves some out. Of about 150,000 clones listed, around 89% are singletons. Specimen: peripheral blood. The J gene is TRBJ2-5, the V gene TRBV13, with D tentatively TRBD1 (5 bases). The clonotype was recovered from a man aged 18 to 29 with COVID-19, enrolled during active disease. For the CDR3, the DNA is TGTGCCAGCAGCTTGAGACAGAATCAAGAGACCCAGTACTTC. It is translated as CASSLRQNQETQYF.